The 20 T cell receptor beta chains given below trace back to one sample, sequenced in a study of T cells in Graves' hyperthyroidism and ophthalmopathy. Amplification targeted TCR beta CDR3 regions from RNA transcripts. A set of HTBI primers served as the primers for a first-round RT-PCR of the TCR CDR3. TCRdb fed the multiplex PCR reads into MiXCR, producing one record per CDR3 protein. There are 550,000 to 650,000 distinct CDR3 sequences in the sample; approximately 14% occur only once, and about 15% lies in the top ten. Sequencing input: blood. The receptors stem from a woman in her forties with Graves' hyperthyroidism.

This clonotype came up many times. The chain recombines TRBV5-1 with TRBJ2-7; maybe TRBD1 (6 bases). Per the germline V gene, CDR1 is SGHRS and CDR2 is YFSETQ. This CDR3 comprises 15 residues. V was pared by 0 bases and J by 0 bases, with 10 bases between. DNA of the CDR3: TGCGCCAGCAGCTTGGGAGGGGGAAACTCCTACGAGCAGTACTTC. As protein: CASSLGGGNSYEQYF.

V and J are TRBV19 and TRBJ2-5; 10 nucleotides agree with TRBD2. The CDR3 runs 16 residues. V trimming: 2 bases; J trimming: 4 bases; junction bases outside the gene matches: 7. Germline loops: CDR1 LNHDA, CDR2 SQIVND (reference sequence). The DNA of the CDR3 is TGTGCCAGTAGTATACTCCTAGCGGGAGAAAGAGAGACCCAGTACTTC. This sequence encodes CASSILLAGERETQYF.

In its sample, this clonotype was seen many times. V is TRBV10-2 and J is TRBJ2-4; 10 positions agree with TRBD2. V shed 6 bases, J shed 0 bases, and the junction held 5 bases outside the gene matches. CDR3 size: 16 residues. Germline V gene data show CDR1 as WSHSY and CDR2 as SAAADI. The CDR3 loop reads CASRALAGLAKNIQYF. In DNA form, the CDR3 reads TGCGCCAGCAGAGCACTAGCGGGGCTAGCCAAAAACATTCAGTACTTC.

There are a few counts of this clonotype. The gene calls are TRBV30 and TRBJ2-7; D call uncertain. Trimming cost V 2 bases and J 3 bases, with 5 bases left between them. CDR1 is GTSNPN and CDR2 is SVGIG in the germline V gene (reference sequence). The CDR3 extends over 11 amino acids. This CDR3 reads CAWSNRYEQYF. The CDR3 DNA follows: TGTGCCTGGAGTAACCGCTACGAGCAGTACTTC.

The chain employs TRBV27 and TRBJ2-3, with 7 nucleotides matching TRBD1. The CDR3 length is 13 residues. V was pared by 10 bases and J by 1 base, with 5 bases of the junction left unmatched. The germline gives CDR1 MNHEY, CDR2 SMNVEV (reference sequence). This CDR3 is CAIPGQCTDTQYF. The CDR3 DNA follows: TGTGCCATCCCGGGACAGTGCACAGATACGCAGTATTTT.

This clonotype was seen at least ten times. The gene calls are TRBV20-1 and TRBJ1-6; 8 nucleotides align to TRBD1. CDR3 length: 15 residues. V was clipped by 7 bases and J by 7 bases; unmatched bases: 12. CDR1 and CDR2 from the germline V gene are DFQATT and SNEGSKA (reference sequence). CDR3 bases: TGCAGTGTCCCCCAGGGGGGACAGGCAAATTCACCCCTCCACTTT. As protein: CSVPQGGQANSPLHF.

This clonotype came up many times. The rearrangement joins TRBV28 to TRBJ2-3; D possibly corresponds to TRBD2 (6 bases). V gave up 6 bases and J gave up 0 bases, with 16 bases separating them. Germline CDR1 is MDHEN and CDR2 is SYDVKM. CDR3 size: 16 residues. In DNA, the CDR3 is TGTGCCAGCAGCACAATTTGGGAGGCAAGCACAGATACGCAGTATTTT. Translating it yields CASSTIWEASTDTQYF.

V usage is TRBV29-1 and J usage is TRBJ2-3; TRBD1 aligns across 9 bases. Unmatched junction bases numbered 5, after V lost 6 bases and J lost 4 bases. This CDR3 is 13 amino acids long. CDR1 and CDR2 (germline): SQVTM, ANQGSEA. The CDR3 sequence: CSVNGQGSDTQYF. In DNA, the CDR3 is TGCAGCGTCAACGGACAGGGGTCAGATACGCAGTATTTT.

V is TRBV25-1 and J is TRBJ2-4, with TRBD1 as a possible D gene (5 bases). Germline V CDR1 and CDR2: MGHDK, SYGVNS. The CDR3 sequence is 15 residues long. The V end lost 2 bases, the J end lost 2 bases, and 10 bases lay between the germline ends. CDR3 region: CASSEPGLSKNIQYF. In DNA form, the CDR3 reads TGTGCCAGCAGTGAACCAGGGTTATCCAAAAACATTCAGTACTTC.

The gene calls are TRBV4-2 and TRBJ1-5; a weak D match, TRBD1 (5 bases). Germline V gene lookup returns CDR1 LGHNA and CDR2 YNFKEQ. CDR3 size: 13 residues. V was pared by 1 base and J by 5 bases, with 6 bases between. CDR3 sequence reads: CASSQGGHQPQHF. DNA for the CDR3: TGTGCCAGCAGCCAAGGGGGACATCAGCCCCAGCATTTT.

This clonotype was detected ten times or more. J is TRBJ1-1 and V is TRBV29-1, with 8 nucleotides matching TRBD1. Germline-derived CDR1 and CDR2 are SQVTM and ANQGSEA. There are 13 residues in the CDR3. Losses at the gene ends were 5 bases for V and 4 bases for J; bases not matched to a gene: 6. CDR3 region: CSVRTGLGTEAFF. The CDR3 coding sequence is TGCAGCGTTCGGACAGGGTTGGGCACTGAAGCTTTCTTT.

This clonotype was counted between two and nine times. This chain links TRBV4-1 with TRBJ2-2; D call uncertain. CDR1 and CDR2 (germline): MGHRA, YSYEKL. V lost 1 base to trimming and J lost 1 base, with 7 bases between them. CDR3 size: 15 residues. CDR3 in DNA: TGCGCCAGCAGCCAAGGACCTCAGAACACCGGGGAGCTGTTTTTT. Protein product: CASSQGPQNTGELFF.

This clonotype was counted at least ten times. The CDR3 loop is CASSQTTGGHSPLHF. In nucleotides, the CDR3 is TGTGCCAGCAGCCAAACGACAGGGGGCCACTCACCCCTCCACTTT. This chain uses TRBV12-3 or TRBV12-4 with TRBJ1-6; 10 bases fit TRBD1. The CDR3 covers 15 residues. Trimming at V came to 6 bases and at J to 10 bases, leaving 9 bases not matched to a gene.

This clonotype was picked up many times. One end of the junction does not line up with germline, which may come from a read error. V usage is TRBV11-2 and J usage is TRBJ2-6; D call uncertain. From germline, CDR1 is SGHAT and CDR2 FQNNGV. This CDR3 is built from 14 residues. The DNA of the CDR3 is TGCGCCAGCAGCTTAGATCCTGGGGCCAACGTCCTGACTTTC. Translated: CASSLDPGANVLTF.

This clonotype has a handful of counts. V gene TRBV3-1 combines with J gene TRBJ2-7; D is undetermined. The CDR3 covers 13 residues. Trimming left V 4 bases short and J 3 bases short, with 10 bases between. CDR1 and CDR2 (germline): LGHDT, YNNKEL (reference sequence). The CDR3, as DNA: TGTGCCAGCAGCCCCCATTCAGGCTACGAGCAGTACTTC. Translating gives CASSPHSGYEQYF.

This clonotype came up many times. This chain joins TRBV12-3 or TRBV12-4 and TRBJ2-7; D not resolved. The V end lost 5 bases, the J end lost 7 bases, and 9 bases lay between the germline ends. This CDR3 spans 11 amino acids. CDR3 DNA: TGTGCCAGCAGTACCGGTTTGGAGCAGTACTTC. Translated: CASSTGLEQYF.

This clonotype was found a few times. The chain couples TRBV2 to TRBJ2-3; D remains ambiguous. The V end lost 6 bases, the J end lost 10 bases, and 11 bases lay between the germline ends. Germline lookup yields CDR1 SNHLY and CDR2 FYNNEI. The CDR3 is made up of 11 amino acids. For the CDR3, the DNA is TGTGCCAGCAGCCCAGGTCGTTCGCAGTATTTT. Its translation: CASSPGRSQYF.

This clonotype came up many times. CDR3 protein: CASSLRGSLPREGLNEQFF. The DNA for the CDR3 is TGTGCCAGCAGCTTAAGGGGGTCCCTACCGCGGGAGGGCCTGAATGAGCAGTTCTTC. The V gene is TRBV11-1, the J gene TRBJ2-1; 9 nucleotides agree with TRBD2. V was pared by 2 bases and J by 7 bases, with 18 bases of the junction left unmatched. The germline CDR1 and CDR2 sequences are SGHAT and FQDESV (reference sequence). This CDR3 is 19 amino acids long.

This clonotype showed up many times. The V call is TRBV6-1, the J call TRBJ2-3, with TRBD1 matching over 9 bases. CDR3 length: 15 amino acids. After removal of 5 bases from V and 1 base from J, the junction contained 4 bases not matched to a gene. From germline, CDR1 is MNHNS and CDR2 SASEGT. The CDR3 is CASSIRQGGTDTQYF. For the CDR3, the DNA is TGTGCCAGCAGTATTCGACAGGGGGGCACAGATACGCAGTATTTT.

In this sample, this clonotype turned up many times. The V and J genes are TRBV28 and TRBJ2-1; the match to TRBD2 covers 16 bases. J lost 8 bases, V lost 6 bases, and 13 bases had no gene match. Germline V gene lookup returns CDR1 MDHEN and CDR2 SYDVKM. The CDR3 consists of 18 residues. This CDR3 reads CASSPPGTSGRALDEQFF. CDR3 sequence (DNA): TGTGCCAGCAGCCCCCCCGGGACTAGCGGGAGGGCCCTCGATGAGCAGTTCTTC.